Shown below are 29 T cell receptor beta chains from a single sample sequenced in a study of T cell repertoires in cytomegalovirus infection. These receptors have no identified antigens. TCRdb recomputed calls from the reads with MiXCR, one row per CDR3 protein. The sample holds 200,000 or so distinct CDR3 sequences, about 38% seen once. This specimen consisted of CD8+ T cells from cultured PBMCs, obtained from culture after CMV antigen stimulation. The receptors derive from a human donor in good health (CMV status not recorded). Some clones in this sample may be carry-over from other donors' samples.

This clonotype was counted a few times. V usage is TRBV7-9 and J usage is TRBJ2-1; D is perhaps TRBD1 or TRBD2 (5 bases each). From germline, CDR1 is SEHNR and CDR2 FQNEAQ (reference sequence). This CDR3 spans 14 amino acids. The germline V and J ends were trimmed by 8 bases and 5 bases, with 16 bases remaining between them. The CDR3 loop reads CASGGIDYDNEQFF. The CDR3 bases are TGTGCCAGCGGGGGAATCGACTACGACAATGAGCAGTTCTTC.

This clonotype has more than one count but fewer than ten. The chain joins TRBV27 to TRBJ1-5, with D possibly TRBD1 on 6 matching bases. The germline V gene has CDR1 MNHEY and CDR2 SMNVEV (reference sequence). The CDR3 runs to 17 residues. Trimming left V 6 bases short and J 2 bases short, with 20 bases between. CDR3 sequence reads: CASRGLETGGGNQPQHF. The DNA of the CDR3 is TGTGCCAGCAGGGGCCTAGAGACAGGAGGTGGCAATCAGCCCCAGCATTTT.

The chain joins TRBV11-2 to TRBJ1-2; 7 bases align to TRBD1. J was trimmed by 5 bases and V by 0 bases; bases with no gene match: 21. CDR1 and CDR2 (germline): SGHAT, FQNNGV. The CDR3 has 20 amino acids. CDR3 sequence: CASSLDLFPDRDRDIYGYTF. The CDR3, as DNA: TGTGCCAGCAGCTTAGATCTATTCCCAGACCGGGACAGAGATATTTATGGCTACACCTTC.

This clonotype was detected only a few times. The V gene is TRBV27, the J gene TRBJ2-4, with D possibly called TRBD1 or TRBD2 (5 bases each). CDR3 length equals 20 residues. V lost 4 bases and J lost 0, with 25 bases in between. Germline-derived CDR1 and CDR2 are MNHEY and SMNVEV (reference sequence). The CDR3 DNA reads TGTGCCAGCAGTTGCCCTCCCCGGGACCACGCCTTCCTAGCCAAAAACATTCAGTACTTC. It is translated as CASSCPPRDHAFLAKNIQYF.

The CDR3 nucleotides are TGCAGCGTCCGACAGGGAGGTCATGAAAAACTGTTTTTT. Protein: CSVRQGGHEKLFF. This chain connects TRBV29-1 to TRBJ1-4, with TRBD1 identical over 7 bases. The germline gives CDR1 SQVTM, CDR2 ANQGSEA. The CDR3 has 13 residues. The V gene end was trimmed by 6 bases and the J gene end by 6 bases; junction bases not matched to a gene: 7.

The table lists this clonotype with a few counts. This chain uses TRBV7-4 with TRBJ1-2; unclear D gene. V lost 5 bases and J lost 13, with 17 bases in between. CDR3 size: 12 residues. Germline V gene sequence: CDR1 SGHVT, CDR2 SQSDAQ. CDR3: CASSPWQGSTTF. CDR3 bases: TGTGCCAGCAGCCCCTGGCAAGGGTCCACCACCTTC.

Only a few counts were recorded for this clonotype. This chain connects TRBV7-6 to TRBJ2-5; no reliable D call. Germline CDR1 and CDR2: SGHVS and FNYEAQ. This CDR3 has 13 amino acids. V shed 4 bases and J shed 5 bases, with 11 bases lying between them. CDR3 loop: CASSSVVVETQYF. Written as DNA, the CDR3 is TGTGCCAGCAGCTCCGTGGTGGTGGAGACCCAGTACTTC.

V is TRBV7-1 and J is TRBJ2-5, with TRBD1 identical over 8 bases. TRBV7-1 is marked as an open reading frame, function uncertain. V lost 5 bases and J lost 4; bases outside the gene matches: 9. This CDR3 comprises 15 residues. In nucleotides, the CDR3 is TGTGCCAGCAGCGGCCGACAGGGGATTCTAGAGACCCAGTACTTC. Translated: CASSGRQGILETQYF.

This clonotype appeared once. This sequence joins TRBV9 and TRBJ1-1; D might be TRBD1 (5 bases). The CDR3 loop spans 15 amino acids. CDR1 and CDR2 from the germline V gene are SGDLS and YYNGEE. V lost 1 base and J lost 2, with 12 bases in between. The CDR3 DNA sequence: TGTGCCAGCAGCGTAAATAAAAGGGGTAACACTGAAGCTTTCTTT. Translating it yields CASSVNKRGNTEAFF.

This clonotype was counted ten times or more. The chain employs TRBV5-1 and TRBJ1-2, with a possible D match to TRBD1 (6 bases). CDR3 length equals 13 residues. The V and J ends lost 2 bases and 5 bases respectively, with 10 bases between them. Germline V gene sequence: CDR1 SGHRS, CDR2 YFSETQ. CDR3 coding DNA: TGCGCCAGCAGCTTCGGGGGGGCATATGGCTACACCTTC. Amino acids: CASSFGGAYGYTF.

The chain carries TRBV27 and TRBJ1-5, with TRBD1 identical over 7 bases. V lost 2 bases, J lost 4 bases, and 2 bases stayed unmatched. The length of the CDR3 is 14 residues. From germline, CDR1 is MNHEY and CDR2 SMNVEV (reference sequence). The CDR3 nucleotides are TGTGCCAGCAGTTTAAGGGGGCGTAATCAGCCCCAGCATTTT. It translates to CASSLRGRNQPQHF.

V and J are TRBV7-9 and TRBJ2-7; weak D call: TRBD1 (6 bases). CDR1 is SEHNR, CDR2 FQNEAQ, per germline (reference sequence). This CDR3 comprises 14 residues. The V gene lost 4 bases and the J gene lost 3 bases, with 13 bases spanning the gap. CDR3 nucleotide sequence: TGTGCCAGCAGCTCGCCGGGACAAGGCTACGAGCAGTACTTC. Translation: CASSSPGQGYEQYF.

The V call is TRBV7-8, the J call TRBJ2-7; TRBD1 is a possible D gene (6 bases). This CDR3 comprises 14 residues. Between the trimmed V and J ends, which lost 5 bases and 6 bases, there was a span of 17 bases. Germline CDR1 and CDR2: SGHVS and FQNEAQ. The CDR3 DNA reads as TGTGCCAGCAGCCTCTCTGGGGGCACCTTCGAGCAGTACTTC. This sequence encodes CASSLSGGTFEQYF.

The V and J genes are TRBV20-1 and TRBJ1-6, with D possibly TRBD1 on 5 matching bases. The CDR3 is made up of 14 amino acids. The V and J ends lost 3 bases and 3 bases respectively, with 9 bases between them. CDR1 is DFQATT, CDR2 SNEGSKA, per germline (reference sequence). CDR3 loop: CSASEGFYNSPLHF. CDR3 nucleotides: TGCAGTGCTAGCGAGGGGTTCTATAATTCACCCCTCCACTTT.

The CDR3 DNA follows: TGTGCTAGTGGTTTGAGGCAGCGGACGAGCTCCTACAATGAGCAGTTCTTC. Protein: CASGLRQRTSSYNEQFF. This chain links TRBV12-5 with TRBJ2-1; D is possibly TRBD2 (5 bases). V was pared by 2 bases and J by 0 bases, with 14 bases between. Germline V gene data show CDR1 as LGHNT and CDR2 as FRNRAP. This CDR3 contains 17 residues.

This clonotype was observed at least ten times. The chain recombines TRBV7-2 with TRBJ2-3; D is unresolved. The germline gives CDR1 SGHTA, CDR2 FQGNSA. The CDR3 spans 15 residues. Trimming stripped 5 bases from V and 2 bases from J, with 14 bases between. CDR3 bases: TGTGCCAGCAGCCGCTCCGACCTTGCCACAGATACGCAGTATTTT. Translated: CASSRSDLATDTQYF.

The CDR3 coding sequence is TGTGCCAGCAGTGAAGCATTCCGGGTGGCGGATGAAAAACTGTTTTTT. This translates into CASSEAFRVADEKLFF. The chain joins TRBV6-1 to TRBJ1-4; D not certain. V lost 0 bases and J lost 6, with 14 bases in between. Per the germline V gene, CDR1 is MNHNS and CDR2 is SASEGT. The CDR3 is 16 amino acids.

This chain joins TRBV7-2 and TRBJ2-7; D is perhaps TRBD2 (6 bases). V lost 0 bases and J 7 bases, leaving 22 bases between the germline ends. CDR3 length equals 17 residues. The germline gives CDR1 SGHTA, CDR2 FQGNSA. The CDR3 DNA sequence: TGTGCCAGCAGCTTAGCGCCCCGGGGCGGGGCCTCGTTGGAGCAGTACTTC. Residues: CASSLAPRGGASLEQYF.

This clonotype has a single count. The V call is TRBV27, the J call TRBJ1-5; weak D call: TRBD1 (6 bases). Per germline, CDR1 MNHEY and CDR2 SMNVEV (reference sequence). The V end lost 6 bases, the J end lost 2 bases, and 14 bases lay between the germline ends. The CDR3 is 15 residues long. CDR3 sequence (DNA): TGTGCCAGCAGCCGGACAGCCTCGGGCAATCAGCCCCAGCATTTT. This translates into CASSRTASGNQPQHF.

This clonotype was found many times. The genes are TRBV20-1 and TRBJ2-1; possible D gene TRBD2, 6 bases. Germline-derived CDR1 and CDR2 are DFQATT and SNEGSKA (reference sequence). The V end lost 6 bases, the J end lost 8 bases, and 20 bases lay between the germline ends. The CDR3 length is 14 residues. This CDR3 is CSAPGGGEGDEQFF. The DNA of the CDR3 is TGCAGTGCCCCCGGGGGAGGAGAGGGCGATGAGCAGTTCTTC.

Only a few counts were recorded for this clonotype. V usage is TRBV4-1 and J usage is TRBJ2-5; 9 bases agree with TRBD1. The CDR3 totals 18 residues. From germline, CDR1 is MGHRA and CDR2 YSYEKL. The V gene end was trimmed by 4 bases and the J gene end by 5 bases; junction bases not matched to a gene: 17. CDR3 region: CASSPPSLGTGFSETQYF. DNA of the CDR3: TGCGCCAGCAGCCCTCCTAGTTTAGGGACAGGGTTTTCGGAGACCCAGTACTTC.

This clonotype was recorded a few times. The chain uses TRBV7-2 and TRBJ1-1; maybe TRBD1 (6 bases). Deletions cut 9 bases from V and 0 bases from J, with 23 bases between. CDR3 size: 17 residues. Germline loops: CDR1 SGHTA, CDR2 FQGNSA. This CDR3 is CASSKPAGGLLNTEAFF. The CDR3 nucleotides are TGTGCCAGTTCGAAGCCTGCGGGGGGCCTCTTGAACACTGAAGCTTTCTTT.

The V call is TRBV7-4, the J call TRBJ2-7, with 11 nucleotides matching TRBD2. With 5 bases clipped from V and 4 bases from J, the junction kept 7 bases outside the gene matches. The CDR3 runs 15 residues. Germline V gene data show CDR1 as SGHVT and CDR2 as SQSDAQ. The CDR3 nucleotides are TGTGCCAGCAGCGGATTAGCGGGAGGGTGGTACGAGCAGTACTTC. It codes for CASSGLAGGWYEQYF.

The genes are TRBV29-1 and TRBJ2-7; 7 positions agree with TRBD2. CDR1 and CDR2 from the germline V gene are SQVTM and ANQGSEA. The CDR3 loop spans 16 amino acids. V lost 0 bases to trimming and J lost 2 bases; unmatched junction nucleotides: 10. CDR3 sequence reads: CSVEDQTASGAYEQYF. DNA for the CDR3: TGCAGCGTTGAAGATCAGACGGCTAGCGGAGCCTACGAGCAGTACTTC.

V usage is TRBV12-3 or TRBV12-4 and J usage is TRBJ1-6; D not resolved. V gave up 3 bases and J gave up 10 bases, with 13 bases separating them. This CDR3 is built from 14 residues. Written as DNA, the CDR3 is TGTGCCAGCAGTTTGCGGGATCGTGGGTCACCCCTCCACTTT. Its protein product is CASSLRDRGSPLHF.

CDR3 in DNA: TGTGCCAGCAGCTCCGGGACAGATCTAGCCAAAAACATTCAGTACTTC. It translates to CASSSGTDLAKNIQYF. V usage is TRBV12-3 or TRBV12-4 and J usage is TRBJ2-4; TRBD1 matches at 7 bases. This CDR3 contains 16 residues. Losses at the gene ends were 6 bases for V and 0 bases for J; bases not matched to a gene: 8.

There are a few counts of this clonotype. The V call is TRBV7-2, the J call TRBJ2-1; 8 nucleotides align to TRBD2. Germline V gives CDR1 SGHTA, CDR2 FQGNSA. The CDR3 is 14 residues long. V lost 11 bases and J lost 4; bases outside the gene matches: 10. The CDR3: CAGGAGDYYNEQFF. The CDR3 nucleotides read TGTGCCGGAGGAGCGGGAGACTATTACAATGAGCAGTTCTTC. The full variable domain, in which reference TRBV7-2 and TRBJ2-1 provide the parts outside the CDR3, is GAGVSQSPSNKVTEKGKDVELRCDPISGHTALYWYRQSLGQGLEFLIYFQGNSAPDKSGLPSDRFSAERTGGSVSTLTIQRTQQEDSAVYLCAGGAGDYYNEQFFGPGTRLTVL.

This clonotype is medium-sized in the sample. The chain links TRBV7-3 to TRBJ2-1; 8 bases are a match to TRBD2. CDR3 length: 15 residues. The germline V gene encodes CDR1 SGHTA and CDR2 FQGTGA. V lost 5 bases, J lost 6 bases, and 9 bases stayed unmatched. The CDR3: CASSLSSAGGNEQFF. The CDR3 nucleotides read TGTGCCAGCAGCCTCTCCTCCGCGGGAGGCAATGAGCAGTTCTTC.

This clonotype was detected a few times. This rearrangement joins TRBV4-2 to TRBJ2-1; TRBD2 matches at 9 bases. The CDR3 has 15 amino acids. Germline V lookup: CDR1 LGHNA, CDR2 YNFKEQ. V lost 4 bases, J lost 3 bases, and 4 bases stayed unmatched. This chain's CDR3 is CASSPSGTFYNEQFF. CDR3 sequence (DNA): TGTGCCAGCAGCCCTAGCGGGACCTTCTACAATGAGCAGTTCTTC.